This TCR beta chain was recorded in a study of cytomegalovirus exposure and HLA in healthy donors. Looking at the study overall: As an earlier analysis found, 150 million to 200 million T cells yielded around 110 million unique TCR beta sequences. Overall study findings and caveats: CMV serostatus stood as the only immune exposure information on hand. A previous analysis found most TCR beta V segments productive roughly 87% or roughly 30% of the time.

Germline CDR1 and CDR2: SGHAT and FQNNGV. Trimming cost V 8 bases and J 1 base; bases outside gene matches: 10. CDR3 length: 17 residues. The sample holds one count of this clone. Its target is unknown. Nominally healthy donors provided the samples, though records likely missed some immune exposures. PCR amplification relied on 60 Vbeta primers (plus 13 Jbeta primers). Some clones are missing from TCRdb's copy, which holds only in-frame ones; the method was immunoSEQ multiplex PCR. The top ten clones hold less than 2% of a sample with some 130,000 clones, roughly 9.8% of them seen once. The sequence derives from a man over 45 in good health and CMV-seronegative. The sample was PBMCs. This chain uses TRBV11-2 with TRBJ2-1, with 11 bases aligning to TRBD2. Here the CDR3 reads CASQPLAGGGSYNEQFF. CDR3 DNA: TGTGCCAGCCAGCCCCTAGCGGGAGGAGGGTCCTACAATGAGCAGTTCTTC. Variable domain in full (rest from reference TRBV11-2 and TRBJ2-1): EAGVAQSPRYKIIEKRQSVAFWCNPISGHATLYWYQQILGQGPKLLIQFQNNGVVDDSQLPKDRFSAERLKGVDSTLKIQPAKLEDSAVYLCASQPLAGGGSYNEQFFGPGTRLTVL.